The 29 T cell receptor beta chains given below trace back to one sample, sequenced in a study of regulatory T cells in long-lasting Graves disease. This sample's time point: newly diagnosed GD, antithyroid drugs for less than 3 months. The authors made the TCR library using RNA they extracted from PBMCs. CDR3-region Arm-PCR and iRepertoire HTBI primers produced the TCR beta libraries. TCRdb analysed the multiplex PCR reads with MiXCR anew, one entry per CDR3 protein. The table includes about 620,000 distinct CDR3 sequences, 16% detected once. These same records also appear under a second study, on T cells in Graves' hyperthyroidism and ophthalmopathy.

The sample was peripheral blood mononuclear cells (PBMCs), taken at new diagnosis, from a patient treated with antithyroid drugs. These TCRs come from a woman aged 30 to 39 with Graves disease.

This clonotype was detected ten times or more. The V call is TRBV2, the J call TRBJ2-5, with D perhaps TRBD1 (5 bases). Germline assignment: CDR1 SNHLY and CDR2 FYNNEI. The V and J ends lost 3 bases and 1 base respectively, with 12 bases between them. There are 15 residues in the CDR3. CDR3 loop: CASSEADTRQETQYF. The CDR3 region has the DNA TGTGCCAGCAGTGAGGCGGACACACGCCAAGAGACCCAGTACTTC.

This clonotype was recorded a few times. The CDR3 DNA reads TGCAGCGCTGGACAACCTGGGGGGACCCAGTACTTC. This gives the protein CSAGQPGGTQYF. The V gene is TRBV29-1, the J gene TRBJ2-5; D is perhaps TRBD1 or TRBD2 (5 bases each). Trimming shortened V by 7 bases and J by 7 bases, and 16 bases separated the two germline ends. The germline CDR1 and CDR2 sequences are SQVTM and ANQGSEA. The CDR3 runs to 12 residues. Full variable domain (missing parts from reference TRBV29-1 and TRBJ2-5): SAVISQKPSRDICQRGTSLTIQCQVDSQVTMMFWYRQQPGQSLTLIATANQGSEATYESGFVIDKFPISRPNLTFSTLTVSNMSPEDSSIYLCSAGQPGGTQYFGPGTRLLVL.

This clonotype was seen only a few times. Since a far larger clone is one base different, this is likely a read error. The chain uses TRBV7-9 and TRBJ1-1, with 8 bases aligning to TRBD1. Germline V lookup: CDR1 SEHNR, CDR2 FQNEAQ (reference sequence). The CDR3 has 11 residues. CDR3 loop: CASRLGQGAFF. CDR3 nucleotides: TGTGCCAGCCGCTTAGGACAGGGAGCTTTCTTT.

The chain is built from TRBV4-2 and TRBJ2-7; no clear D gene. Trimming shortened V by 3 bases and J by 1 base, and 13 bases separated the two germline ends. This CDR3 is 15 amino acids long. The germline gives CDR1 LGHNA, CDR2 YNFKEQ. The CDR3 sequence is CASSQTASASYEQYF. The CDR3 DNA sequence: TGTGCCAGCAGCCAGACCGCATCTGCATCCTACGAGCAGTACTTC.

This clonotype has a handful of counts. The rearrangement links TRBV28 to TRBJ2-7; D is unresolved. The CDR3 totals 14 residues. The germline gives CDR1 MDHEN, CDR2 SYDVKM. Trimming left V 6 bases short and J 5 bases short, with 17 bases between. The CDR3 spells CASRFRRAADEQYF. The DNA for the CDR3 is TGTGCCAGCAGATTTAGACGGGCTGCCGACGAGCAGTACTTC.

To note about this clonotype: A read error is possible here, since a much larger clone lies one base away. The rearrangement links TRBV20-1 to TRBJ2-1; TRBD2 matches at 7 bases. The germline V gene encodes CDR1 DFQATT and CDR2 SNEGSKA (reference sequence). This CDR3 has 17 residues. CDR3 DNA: TGCAGTGCTAGAAGTGGGGGAGGGCCTCGCTCCTACAATAAGCAGTTCTTC. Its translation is CSARSGGGPRSYNKQFF.

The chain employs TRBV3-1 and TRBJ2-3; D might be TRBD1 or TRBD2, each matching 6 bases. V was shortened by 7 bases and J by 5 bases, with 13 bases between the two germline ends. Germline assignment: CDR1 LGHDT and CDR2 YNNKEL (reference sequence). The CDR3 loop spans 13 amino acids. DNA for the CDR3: TGTGCCAGCAAGAGGGGGGCGTTAGATACGCAGTATTTT. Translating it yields CASKRGALDTQYF.

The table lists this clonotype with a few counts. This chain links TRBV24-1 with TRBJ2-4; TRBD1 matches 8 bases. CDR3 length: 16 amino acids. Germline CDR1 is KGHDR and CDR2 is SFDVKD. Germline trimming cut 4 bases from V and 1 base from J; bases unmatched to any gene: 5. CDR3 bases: TGTGCCACCAGTGACGGACAGGGTCTGGCCAAAAACATTCAGTACTTC. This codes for CATSDGQGLAKNIQYF.

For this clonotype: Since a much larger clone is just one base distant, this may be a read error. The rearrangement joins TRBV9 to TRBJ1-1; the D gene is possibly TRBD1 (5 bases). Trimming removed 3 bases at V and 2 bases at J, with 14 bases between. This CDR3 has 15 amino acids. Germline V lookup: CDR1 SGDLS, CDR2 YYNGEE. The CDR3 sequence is CASSASGTSNTEAFF. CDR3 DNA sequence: TGTGCCAGCAGCGCGTCCGGGACGTCTAACACTGAAGCTTTCTTT.

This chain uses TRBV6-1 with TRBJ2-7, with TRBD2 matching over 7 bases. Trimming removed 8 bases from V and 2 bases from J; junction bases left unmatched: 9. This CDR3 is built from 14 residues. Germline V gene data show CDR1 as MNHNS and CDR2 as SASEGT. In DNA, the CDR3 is TGTGCCAGCCTCGGGGGACTACCAACCTACGAGCAGTACTTC. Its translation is CASLGGLPTYEQYF.

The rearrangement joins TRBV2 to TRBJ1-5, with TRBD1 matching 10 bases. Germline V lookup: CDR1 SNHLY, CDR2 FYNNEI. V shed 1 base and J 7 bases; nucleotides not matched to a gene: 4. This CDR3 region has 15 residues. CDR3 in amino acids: CASSEDRTGGQPQHF. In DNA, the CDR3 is TGTGCCAGCAGTGAAGATAGGACAGGGGGACAGCCCCAGCATTTT.

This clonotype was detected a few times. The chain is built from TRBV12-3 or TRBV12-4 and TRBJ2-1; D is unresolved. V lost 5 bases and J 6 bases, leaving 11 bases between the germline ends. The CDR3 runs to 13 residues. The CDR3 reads CASSPVTRNEQFF. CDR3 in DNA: TGTGCCAGCAGTCCCGTGACCCGCAATGAGCAGTTCTTC.

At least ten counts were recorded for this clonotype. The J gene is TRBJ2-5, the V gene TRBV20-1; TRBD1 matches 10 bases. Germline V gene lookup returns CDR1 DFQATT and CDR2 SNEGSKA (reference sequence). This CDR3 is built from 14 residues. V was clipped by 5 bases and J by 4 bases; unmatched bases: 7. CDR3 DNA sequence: TGCAGTGCTGTACCGGGACAGGGGTTAGAGACCCAGTACTTC. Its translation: CSAVPGQGLETQYF.

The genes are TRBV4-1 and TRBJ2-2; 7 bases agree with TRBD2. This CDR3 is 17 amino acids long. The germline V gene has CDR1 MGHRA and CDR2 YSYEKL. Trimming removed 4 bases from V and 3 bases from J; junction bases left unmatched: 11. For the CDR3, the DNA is TGCGCCAGCAGCCCACAGGATCAGGGAGGGGACACCGGGGAGCTGTTTTTT. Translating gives CASSPQDQGGDTGELFF.

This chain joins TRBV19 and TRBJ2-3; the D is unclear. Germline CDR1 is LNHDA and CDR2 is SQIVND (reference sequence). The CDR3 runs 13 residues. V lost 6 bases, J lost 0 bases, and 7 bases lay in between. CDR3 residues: CASRTTSTDTQYF. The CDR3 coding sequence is TGTGCCAGTAGAACGACTAGCACAGATACGCAGTATTTT.

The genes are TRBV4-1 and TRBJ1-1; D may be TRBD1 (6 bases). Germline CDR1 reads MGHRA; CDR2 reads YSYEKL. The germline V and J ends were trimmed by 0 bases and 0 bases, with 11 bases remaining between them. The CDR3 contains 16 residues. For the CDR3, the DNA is TGCGCCAGCAGCCAAGAGGGGGCGCGGGTGAACACTGAAGCTTTCTTT. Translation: CASSQEGARVNTEAFF.

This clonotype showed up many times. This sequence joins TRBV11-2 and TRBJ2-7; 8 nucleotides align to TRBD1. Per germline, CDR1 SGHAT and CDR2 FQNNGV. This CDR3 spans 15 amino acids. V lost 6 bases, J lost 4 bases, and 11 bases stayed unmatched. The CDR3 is CASRPRAGQGYEQYF. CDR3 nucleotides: TGTGCCAGCAGGCCACGGGCTGGACAGGGTTACGAGCAGTACTTC. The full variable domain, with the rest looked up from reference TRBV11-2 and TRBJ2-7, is EAGVAQSPRYKIIEKRQSVAFWCNPISGHATLYWYQQILGQGPKLLIQFQNNGVVDDSQLPKDRFSAERLKGVDSTLKIQPAKLEDSAVYLCASRPRAGQGYEQYFGPGTRLTVT.

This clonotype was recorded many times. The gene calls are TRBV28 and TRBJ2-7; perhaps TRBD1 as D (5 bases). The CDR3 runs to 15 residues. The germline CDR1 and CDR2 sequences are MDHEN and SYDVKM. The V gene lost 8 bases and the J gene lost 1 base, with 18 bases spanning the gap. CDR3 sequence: CASGSGAVASYEQYF. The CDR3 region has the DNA TGTGCCAGCGGAAGTGGGGCAGTAGCATCCTACGAGCAGTACTTC.

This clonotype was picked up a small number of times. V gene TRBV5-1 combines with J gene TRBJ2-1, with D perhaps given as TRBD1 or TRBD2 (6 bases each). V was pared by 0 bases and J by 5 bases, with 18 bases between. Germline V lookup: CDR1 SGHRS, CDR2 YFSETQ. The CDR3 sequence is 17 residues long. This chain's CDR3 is CASSLVSGAGGDNEQFF. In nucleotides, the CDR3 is TGCGCCAGCAGCTTGGTGTCGGGGGCTGGGGGTGACAATGAGCAGTTCTTC.

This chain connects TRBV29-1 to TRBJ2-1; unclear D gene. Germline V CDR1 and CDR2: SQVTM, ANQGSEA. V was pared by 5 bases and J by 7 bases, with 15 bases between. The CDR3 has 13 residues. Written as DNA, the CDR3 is TGCAGCGTTCAATCTGGCCTGAAAAATGAGCAGTTCTTC. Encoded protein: CSVQSGLKNEQFF.

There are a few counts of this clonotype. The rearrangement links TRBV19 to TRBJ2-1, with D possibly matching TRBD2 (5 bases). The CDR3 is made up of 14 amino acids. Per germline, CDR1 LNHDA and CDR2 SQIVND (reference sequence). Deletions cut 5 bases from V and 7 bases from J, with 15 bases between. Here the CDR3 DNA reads TGTGCCAGTAGTCCCCGGGATTTGGGGAATGAGCAGTTCTTC. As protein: CASSPRDLGNEQFF.

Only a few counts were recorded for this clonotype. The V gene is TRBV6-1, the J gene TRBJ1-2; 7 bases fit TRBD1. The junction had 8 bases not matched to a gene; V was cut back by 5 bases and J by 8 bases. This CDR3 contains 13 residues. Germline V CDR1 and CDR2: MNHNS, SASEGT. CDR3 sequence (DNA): TGTGCCAGCAGTAAAACCCAGGGGGTCGGCTACACCTTC. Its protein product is CASSKTQGVGYTF.

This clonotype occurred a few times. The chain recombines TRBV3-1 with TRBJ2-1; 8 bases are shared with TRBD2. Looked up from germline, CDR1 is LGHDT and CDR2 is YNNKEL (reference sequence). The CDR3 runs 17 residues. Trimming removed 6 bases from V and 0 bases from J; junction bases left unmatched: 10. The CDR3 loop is CASRGSGTVSSYNEQFF. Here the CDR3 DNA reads TGTGCCAGCAGGGGTAGCGGGACCGTTAGCTCCTACAATGAGCAGTTCTTC.

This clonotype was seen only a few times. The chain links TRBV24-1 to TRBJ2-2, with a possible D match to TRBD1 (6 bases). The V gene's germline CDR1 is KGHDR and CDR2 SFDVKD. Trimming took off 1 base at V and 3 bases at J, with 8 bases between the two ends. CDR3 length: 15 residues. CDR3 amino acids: CATSDLQGDTGELFF. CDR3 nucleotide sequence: TGTGCCACCAGTGATTTACAGGGTGACACCGGGGAGCTGTTTTTT.

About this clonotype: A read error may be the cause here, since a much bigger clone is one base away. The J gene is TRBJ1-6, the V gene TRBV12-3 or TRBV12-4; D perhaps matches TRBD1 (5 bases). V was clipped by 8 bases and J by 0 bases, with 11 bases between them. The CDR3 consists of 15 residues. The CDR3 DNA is TGTGCCAGCGGGGGGGGGAGCTCCTATAATTCACCCCTCCACTTT. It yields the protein CASGGGSSYNSPLHF.

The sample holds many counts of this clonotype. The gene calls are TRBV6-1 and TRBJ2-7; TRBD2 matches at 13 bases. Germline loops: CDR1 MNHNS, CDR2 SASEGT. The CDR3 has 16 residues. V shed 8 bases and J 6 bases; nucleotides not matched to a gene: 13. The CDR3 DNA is TGTGCCAGCTCTCAAGGGACTAGCGGGAAAACTACCGAGCAGTACTTC. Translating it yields CASSQGTSGKTTEQYF.

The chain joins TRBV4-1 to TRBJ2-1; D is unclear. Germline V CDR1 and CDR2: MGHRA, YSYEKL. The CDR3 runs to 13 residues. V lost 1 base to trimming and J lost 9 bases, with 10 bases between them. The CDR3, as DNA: TGCGCCAGCAGCCAAGTAAGAGCCATTGAGCAGTTCTTC. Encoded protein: CASSQVRAIEQFF.

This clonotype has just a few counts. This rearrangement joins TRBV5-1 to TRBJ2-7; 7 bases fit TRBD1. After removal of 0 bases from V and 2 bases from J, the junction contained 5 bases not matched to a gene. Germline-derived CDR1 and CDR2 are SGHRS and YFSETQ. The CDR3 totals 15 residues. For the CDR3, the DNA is TGCGCCAGCAGCTTGGAGCCAGGGGGTACCTACGAGCAGTACTTC. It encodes CASSLEPGGTYEQYF.

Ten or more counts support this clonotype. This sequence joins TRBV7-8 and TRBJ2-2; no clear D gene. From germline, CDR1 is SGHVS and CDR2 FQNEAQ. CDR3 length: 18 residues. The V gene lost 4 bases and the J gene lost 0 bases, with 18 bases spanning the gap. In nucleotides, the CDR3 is TGTGCCAGCAGCTCCCGGTTTAGCCACGAACCGAACACCGGGGAGCTGTTTTTT. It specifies CASSSRFSHEPNTGELFF.